This T cell receptor (beta chain) is from a study of beta chain features in type 1 diabetes. Each of the sorted populations had a purity greater than 95%. Of the isolated RNA, all was reverse transcribed, and so the sequenced material was expressed TCRB transcripts. The method was immunoSEQ multiplex PCR; TCRdb's version includes in-frame clones alone and lacks a portion of them. The data hold just over 600,000 clones, with 15% to 19% observed a single time. Study observations and caveats: Diminished insertions and augmented deletions at VDJ junctions characterized type 1 diabetes patients. The study found moderately but significantly shorter TCRB CDR3s in all four CD4+ subsets of Type 1 diabetes patients. The study found that naive, central memory and Treg TCRB repertoires appeared more similar in patients than in healthy donors.

As to this clone: Its cognate antigen is unknown.

Sequencing was carried out using naive CD4+ T cells from blood. This receptor was taken from a man between 18 and 35 years old in good health.

The CDR3 sequence is CASSWNRDARNQPQHF. CDR3 in DNA: TGTGCCAGCAGCTGGAACAGGGACGCGCGCAATCAGCCCCAGCATTTT. The V and J genes are TRBV7-8 and TRBJ1-5; TRBD1 is a possible D gene (6 bases). Between the trimmed V and J ends, which lost 4 bases and 2 bases, there was a span of 15 bases. This CDR3 has 16 residues. CDR1 is SGHVS, CDR2 FQNEAQ, per germline.